This passage covers 14 T cell receptor beta chains from one sample sequenced in a study of Ad26.COV2.S vaccination and SARS-CoV-2 variants. The protocol was immunoSEQ multiplex PCR, while the TCRdb copy is restricted to in-frame clones and leaves out a portion. The table includes about 500,000 clones, roughly 87% detected once. Treatment in this sample: some 20 received Ad26.COV2.S at low or high dose, single or two shots; 5 received placebo; per-sample allocation not given. Day 63 after the first vaccine or placebo injection was the time point for sampling. The specimen was peripheral blood, collected in a trial of Ad26.COV2.S vaccine versus placebo. These receptors came from a person between 18 and 65 years old who received the Ad26.COV2.S COVID-19 vaccine or a placebo.

V usage is TRBV28 and J usage is TRBJ1-1; D call uncertain. The CDR3 sequence is 12 residues long. V was pared by 2 bases and J by 6 bases, with 7 bases between. Germline lookup yields CDR1 MDHEN and CDR2 SYDVKM. The CDR3 DNA is TGTGCCAGCAGTTTACTCCGGGCTGAAGCTTTCTTT. Translated, it gives CASSLLRAEAFF.

A single count supports this clone. The rearrangement joins TRBV5-8 to TRBJ2-3; D is perhaps TRBD2 (5 bases). Germline CDR1 is SGHTS and CDR2 is YDEGEE. This CDR3 has 15 residues. Trimming took 0 bases from V and 9 from J, leaving 17 bases between them. In nucleotides, the CDR3 is TGTGCCAGCAGCTTGGCCCGGACTGACCTCCACACGCAGTATTTT. This sequence encodes CASSLARTDLHTQYF.

Of note for this clone: At one end the junction does not follow the germline gene, possibly because of a read error. This rearrangement joins TRBV28 to TRBJ2-7; D perhaps matches TRBD2 (7 bases). Germline V gives CDR1 MDHEN, CDR2 SYDVKM. The CDR3 has 15 amino acids. The CDR3 DNA sequence: TGTGCCAGCAGTTTACGTTCAATAGGGGGGGGAATGTCAGACTTC. It codes for CASSLRSIGGGMSDF.

The chain recombines TRBV25-1 with TRBJ1-2; D gene unclear. The CDR3 runs to 12 residues. V lost 5 bases and J 4 bases, leaving 8 bases between the germline ends. Germline loops: CDR1 MGHDK, CDR2 SYGVNS. The CDR3 DNA reads as TGTGCCAGCAGTTCGTGGACCTATGGCTACACCTTC. Its protein is CASSSWTYGYTF.

The chain uses TRBV6-6 and TRBJ1-6; D remains ambiguous. V shed 2 bases and J shed 8 bases, with 7 bases lying between them. Per germline, CDR1 MNHNY and CDR2 SVGAGI (reference sequence). The length of the CDR3 is 13 residues. Here the CDR3 DNA reads TGTGCCAGCAGTTACGAAGTGGATTCACCCCTCCACTTT. This codes for CASSYEVDSPLHF.

The chain combines TRBV6-6 with TRBJ2-3; 9 bases agree with TRBD1. The CDR3 extends over 14 amino acids. Looked up from germline, CDR1 is MNHNY and CDR2 is SVGAGI (reference sequence). Germline trimming cut 7 bases from V and 1 base from J; bases unmatched to any gene: 3. CDR3 loop: CASIRTGGTDTQYF. The DNA of the CDR3 is TGTGCCAGCATCCGGACAGGGGGCACAGATACGCAGTATTTT.

The V gene is TRBV27, the J gene TRBJ1-5; TRBD1 is a possible D gene (6 bases). The CDR3 is 18 amino acids. CDR1 is MNHEY, CDR2 SMNVEV, per germline (reference sequence). V was pared by 0 bases and J by 4 bases, with 19 bases between. CDR3 DNA sequence: TGTGCCAGCAGTTTATCGGGGGGGGCCCAATTCACAAATCAGCCCCAGCATTTT. Translated, it gives CASSLSGGAQFTNQPQHF.

The gene calls are TRBV7-2 and TRBJ2-7; 7 nucleotides align to TRBD1. CDR1 is SGHTA and CDR2 is FQGNSA in the germline V gene. The CDR3 sequence is 15 residues long. With V trimmed by 7 bases and J by 1 base, 10 bases remained unmatched. Here the CDR3 DNA reads TGTGCCAGCACCCTCACAGGGGCTCAGTCCTACGAGCAGTACTTC. As protein: CASTLTGAQSYEQYF. The full variable domain, with the rest looked up from reference TRBV7-2 and TRBJ2-7, is GAGVSQSPSNKVTEKGKDVELRCDPISGHTALYWYRQSLGQGLEFLIYFQGNSAPDKSGLPSDRFSAERTGGSVSTLTIQRTQQEDSAVYLCASTLTGAQSYEQYFGPGTRLTVT.

The J gene is TRBJ2-5, the V gene TRBV10-2, with D possibly TRBD1 on 5 matching bases. This CDR3 comprises 13 residues. The germline V gene has CDR1 WSHSY and CDR2 SAAADI. V lost 6 bases and J 7 bases, leaving 15 bases between the germline ends. The CDR3 reads CASRDKGPGTQYF. The CDR3 coding sequence is TGCGCCAGCAGGGACAAAGGGCCCGGGACCCAGTACTTC.

The rearrangement links TRBV28 to TRBJ1-2, with D perhaps matching TRBD1 (5 bases). CDR1 is MDHEN, CDR2 SYDVKM, per germline. The CDR3 consists of 13 residues. Trimming removed 5 bases from V and 2 bases from J, with 9 bases in between. Here the CDR3 reads CASSGGVNYGYTF. The CDR3 coding sequence is TGTGCCAGCAGTGGAGGGGTGAACTATGGCTACACCTTC.

The sample holds a few counts of this clone. The chain combines TRBV2 with TRBJ1-1; D gene uncertain. V lost 2 bases, J lost 3 bases, and 10 bases lay in between. The germline V gene has CDR1 SNHLY and CDR2 FYNNEI. The CDR3 consists of 14 residues. CDR3 sequence: CASSENQADTEAFF. The CDR3 region has the DNA TGTGCCAGCAGTGAAAATCAAGCAGACACTGAAGCTTTCTTT.

Of note for this clone: Other DNA sequences of this sample code for an identical CDR3. The genes are TRBV28 and TRBJ1-2, with 7 positions matching TRBD1. The CDR3 extends over 13 amino acids. The ends lost 5 bases at V and 4 bases at J; junction bases unmatched: 4. Germline V CDR1 and CDR2: MDHEN, SYDVKM. CDR3 protein: CASSLDRVYGYTF. CDR3 DNA: TGTGCCAGCAGTCTAGACAGGGTCTATGGCTACACCTTC.

This clone is a singleton in its sample. DNA of the CDR3: TGTGCCAGTAGTATAGGACAGGCTGTCTATGGCTACACCTTC. It codes for CASSIGQAVYGYTF. The chain employs TRBV19 and TRBJ1-2; D may be TRBD1 (6 bases). Between the trimmed V and J ends, which lost 1 base and 4 bases, there was a span of 10 bases. This CDR3 has 14 residues. Germline CDR1 and CDR2: LNHDA and SQIVND (reference sequence).

This chain links TRBV6-6 with TRBJ1-1; the D is unclear. CDR3 length: 11 amino acids. Trimming shortened V by 6 bases and J by 8 bases, and 10 bases separated the two germline ends. Germline loops: CDR1 MNHNY, CDR2 SVGAGI (reference sequence). CDR3 region: CASSLDYEAFF. The CDR3 coding sequence is TGTGCCAGCAGCCTAGACTACGAAGCTTTCTTT.